The 25 T cell receptor beta chains below come from one sample, sequenced in a study of cytomegalovirus exposure and HLA in healthy donors. PCR primers comprised 60 Vbeta and 13 Jbeta primers. Assay: immunoSEQ multiplex PCR; the TCRdb copy retains only in-frame clones and omits some. The sample carries 100,000 or so clones, approximately 76% recorded once. The specimen sequenced was PBMCs. Receptors originate from a man aged 30-40 years in good health and CMV-seropositive.

The chain links TRBV9 to TRBJ1-5; tentatively, D is TRBD1 (6 bases). The CDR3 consists of 15 residues. The V gene's germline CDR1 is SGDLS and CDR2 YYNGEE. Trimming took off 3 bases at V and 6 bases at J, with 16 bases between the two ends. The CDR3 DNA is TGTGCCAGCAGCGGGACGGGGGGCGACGGTCAGCCCCAGCATTTT. As protein: CASSGTGGDGQPQHF.

The genes are TRBV27 and TRBJ1-1, with D maybe TRBD1 (6 bases). CDR3 length: 16 residues. The germline V and J ends were trimmed by 3 bases and 0 bases, with 14 bases remaining between them. The germline gives CDR1 MNHEY, CDR2 SMNVEV (reference sequence). CDR3 coding DNA: TGTGCCAGCAGTTTGGACAGTGGGGCCATGAACACTGAAGCTTTCTTT. It yields the protein CASSLDSGAMNTEAFF.

The chain employs TRBV30 and TRBJ1-2; D remains unclear. V was clipped by 0 bases and J by 4 bases, with 9 bases between them. This CDR3 comprises 13 residues. Germline V CDR1 and CDR2: GTSNPN, SVGIG (reference sequence). The CDR3 reads CAWSVLGSYGYTF. CDR3 bases: TGTGCCTGGAGTGTACTCGGGAGCTATGGCTACACCTTC.

This clone appeared a single time. The gene calls are TRBV6-1 and TRBJ2-7, with TRBD1 matching over 8 bases. This CDR3 region has 14 residues. V gave up 1 base and J gave up 6 bases; unmatched junction bases: 5. Germline V lookup: CDR1 MNHNS, CDR2 SASEGT. DNA of the CDR3: TGTGCCAGCAGTGAAGGGACAGGGTCGGGCGAGCAGTACTTC. Translation gives CASSEGTGSGEQYF.

The chain carries TRBV27 and TRBJ1-4; the match to TRBD1 covers 11 bases. V was clipped by 5 bases and J by 4 bases; unmatched bases: 9. The CDR3 length is 17 residues. CDR1 and CDR2 (germline): MNHEY, SMNVEV (reference sequence). DNA of the CDR3: TGTGCCAGCAGTCCCGGGACAGGGGGTGATTATAATGAAAAACTGTTTTTT. Translation: CASSPGTGGDYNEKLFF.

The V gene is TRBV4-1, the J gene TRBJ1-5; 10 bases fit TRBD1. Trimming cost V 6 bases and J 1 base; bases outside gene matches: 3. The CDR3 consists of 15 residues. Germline assignment: CDR1 MGHRA and CDR2 YSYEKL. Written as DNA, the CDR3 is TGCGCCAGCAGAGCGACAGGGGGCAGCAATCAGCCCCAGCATTTT. Translation gives CASRATGGSNQPQHF.

The V and J genes are TRBV5-4 and TRBJ2-3; 7 nucleotides align to TRBD2. The CDR3 covers 16 residues. Germline-derived CDR1 and CDR2 are SGHNT and YYREEE (reference sequence). With V trimmed by 0 bases and J by 0 bases, 4 bases remained unmatched. The CDR3 region has the DNA TGTGCCAGCAGCTTGGGGGGGAGGGCCAGCACAGATACGCAGTATTTT. Protein product: CASSLGGRASTDTQYF.

The chain uses TRBV6-5 and TRBJ1-4; 10 bases are a match to TRBD1. The CDR3 sequence is 13 residues long. Germline CDR1 MNHEY, CDR2 SVGAGI. J was trimmed by 11 bases and V by 5 bases; bases with no gene match: 5. The CDR3 nucleotides read TGTGCCAGCAGTCTGGGACAGGGGTGGAAACTGTTTTTT. As protein: CASSLGQGWKLFF.

For the CDR3, the DNA is TGTGCCAGCACGGGGGAGACTCAAGAGACCCAGTACTTC. Residues: CASTGETQETQYF. The rearrangement links TRBV2 to TRBJ2-5; a possible D gene is TRBD2 (6 bases). CDR3 length: 13 amino acids. Germline V gene data show CDR1 as SNHLY and CDR2 as FYNNEI. V was clipped by 7 bases and J by 2 bases, with 11 bases between them.

This chain's CDR3 is CASSLELQATNEKLFF. In nucleotides, the CDR3 is TGCGCCAGCAGCTTGGAATTACAAGCAACTAATGAAAAACTGTTTTTT. The chain carries TRBV5-1 and TRBJ1-4; D uncertain. V was pared by 0 bases and J by 0 bases, with 9 bases between. Looked up from germline, CDR1 is SGHRS and CDR2 is YFSETQ. CDR3 length: 16 residues.

This rearrangement joins TRBV30 to TRBJ1-2; tentative D call: TRBD1 (5 bases). Trimming took off 3 bases at V and 1 base at J, with 6 bases between the two ends. Germline V gene sequence: CDR1 GTSNPN, CDR2 SVGIG (reference sequence). The CDR3 covers 12 residues. In DNA form, the CDR3 reads TGTGCCTGGAGAGGGGTTAACTATGGCTACACCTTC. Amino acids: CAWRGVNYGYTF.

Note on this clone: One end of the junction varies from germline; a read error may be responsible. The chain links TRBV7-2 to TRBJ2-5; tentative D call: TRBD2 (7 bases). Germline V CDR1 and CDR2: SGHTA, FQGNSA. The CDR3 sequence is 16 residues long. This CDR3 reads CASTVRGGGGQGTQYF. CDR3 DNA sequence: TGTGCCAGCACCGTTAGAGGAGGGGGGGGGCAAGGGACCCAGTACTTC.

The V call is TRBV18, the J call TRBJ1-4; a possible D gene is TRBD1 (6 bases). The V and J ends lost 3 bases and 7 bases respectively, with 12 bases between them. This CDR3 comprises 14 residues. Per germline, CDR1 KGHSH and CDR2 LQKENI. The CDR3 DNA is TGTGCCAGCTCACCCAGGGGATCGACTGAAAAACTGTTTTTT. As protein: CASSPRGSTEKLFF.

This clone was counted once. The chain joins TRBV19 to TRBJ2-7; no clear D gene. The germline CDR1 and CDR2 sequences are LNHDA and SQIVND (reference sequence). CDR3 length equals 12 residues. V gave up 3 bases and J gave up 3 bases, with 6 bases separating them. The CDR3 region is CASSMADYEQYF. Here the CDR3 DNA reads TGTGCCAGTAGTATGGCAGACTACGAGCAGTACTTC.

The chain couples TRBV4-2 to TRBJ2-5; TRBD2 aligns across 10 bases. V gave up 4 bases and J gave up 2 bases; unmatched junction bases: 4. The CDR3 length is 15 residues. Germline lookup yields CDR1 LGHNA and CDR2 YNFKEQ. CDR3 coding DNA: TGTGCCAGCAGCCCTAGCGGGGGAGGGCAAGAGACCCAGTACTTC. This sequence encodes CASSPSGGGQETQYF.

The rearrangement uses TRBV7-2 and TRBJ1-5; 7 bases match TRBD1. V shed 5 bases, J shed 7 bases, and the junction held 8 bases outside the gene matches. The CDR3 covers 14 residues. Germline V gene lookup returns CDR1 SGHTA and CDR2 FQGNSA. CDR3 region: CASSPDREVQPQHF. The CDR3 DNA sequence: TGTGCCAGCAGCCCCGACAGGGAAGTACAGCCCCAGCATTTT.

This chain joins TRBV12-5 and TRBJ1-2; 11 nucleotides match TRBD1. The trim removed 0 bases at V and 3 bases at J, leaving 3 bases unmatched. The CDR3 spans 16 residues. Germline CDR1 LGHNT, CDR2 FRNRAP. CDR3 coding DNA: TGTGCTAGTGGTTTGGTAGTGGGACAGGGGGACTATGGCTACACCTTC. This translates into CASGLVVGQGDYGYTF.

The chain uses TRBV29-1 and TRBJ2-3, with D perhaps TRBD2 (7 bases). The CDR3 consists of 14 residues. The V end lost 7 bases, the J end lost 2 bases, and 16 bases lay between the germline ends. Germline assignment: CDR1 SQVTM and CDR2 ANQGSEA. The CDR3 nucleotides read TGCAGCGCCGCCAAGGGGGGGTCCACAGATACGCAGTATTTT. Its protein product is CSAAKGGSTDTQYF.

The V gene is TRBV27, the J gene TRBJ2-3; TRBD2 matches at 12 bases. CDR1 MNHEY and CDR2 SMNVEV come from the germline V gene (reference sequence). V shed 2 bases, J shed 3 bases, and the junction held 3 bases outside the gene matches. The CDR3 sequence is 16 residues long. The CDR3 spells CASSLTSGGFTDTQYF. In DNA form, the CDR3 reads TGTGCCAGCAGTTTAACTAGCGGGGGGTTTACAGATACGCAGTATTTT.

This clone was seen only once. The genes are TRBV30 and TRBJ1-2; no definite D call. The ends were cut back, 2 bases at V and 4 bases at J, with 11 bases in the middle. The CDR3 is 13 amino acids. From germline, CDR1 is GTSNPN and CDR2 SVGIG (reference sequence). CDR3 in amino acids: CAWSLGLLYGYTF. For the CDR3, the DNA is TGTGCCTGGAGTTTGGGCCTACTCTATGGCTACACCTTC.

This chain links TRBV5-1 with TRBJ2-7; possibly TRBD2 for D (5 bases). V was shortened by 1 base and J by 2 bases, with 16 bases between the two germline ends. CDR1 is SGHRS and CDR2 is YFSETQ in the germline V gene. This CDR3 is built from 16 residues. This CDR3 reads CASSLNAVGVTYEQYF. CDR3 bases: TGCGCCAGCAGCTTGAATGCGGTCGGGGTGACCTACGAGCAGTACTTC.

The chain employs TRBV11-2 and TRBJ2-7, with TRBD2 matching over 10 bases. V dropped 5 bases and J dropped 4; count of bases not matched to a gene: 8. This CDR3 is built from 15 residues. Germline CDR1 is SGHAT and CDR2 is FQNNGV. CDR3 loop: CASSLSGGAQYEQYF. In nucleotides, the CDR3 is TGTGCCAGCAGCCTAAGCGGGGGGGCGCAGTACGAGCAGTACTTC. Full variable domain (outside the CDR3, taken from reference TRBV11-2 and TRBJ2-7): EAGVAQSPRYKIIEKRQSVAFWCNPISGHATLYWYQQILGQGPKLLIQFQNNGVVDDSQLPKDRFSAERLKGVDSTLKIQPAKLEDSAVYLCASSLSGGAQYEQYFGPGTRLTVT.

This chain links TRBV9 with TRBJ2-5, with D possibly TRBD2 on 5 matching bases. The ends were cut back, 3 bases at V and 1 base at J, with 13 bases in the middle. The CDR3 contains 15 residues. Germline CDR1 SGDLS, CDR2 YYNGEE. The CDR3 DNA reads TGTGCCAGCAGCGGGCCCCCCCGGGGCCAAGAGACCCAGTACTTC. Its translation is CASSGPPRGQETQYF.

The V and J genes are TRBV6-1 and TRBJ1-5; perhaps TRBD1 as D (6 bases). Germline CDR1 is MNHNS and CDR2 is SASEGT. V was trimmed by 7 bases and J by 5 bases, leaving 12 bases between them. The length of the CDR3 is 13 residues. CDR3 amino acids: CASTGTTDQPQHF. In DNA form, the CDR3 reads TGTGCCAGCACGGGGACAACGGATCAGCCCCAGCATTTT.

The chain is built from TRBV2 and TRBJ2-7, with TRBD1 matching over 9 bases. The CDR3 is made up of 14 amino acids. Looked up from germline, CDR1 is SNHLY and CDR2 is FYNNEI. After removal of 7 bases from V and 6 bases from J, the junction contained 10 bases not matched to a gene. The CDR3 coding sequence is TGTGCCAGCATCCGGGACAGGGAGTTTGTCGAGCAGTACTTC. This encodes CASIRDREFVEQYF.